The 23 T cell receptor beta chains reported below all come from one sample, sequenced in a study of PD-1 blockade in classical Hodgkin lymphoma. Every patient had relapsed following autologous stem cell transplantation, and cohorts differed in brentuximab vedotin exposure. Assay: immunoSEQ multiplex PCR; the TCRdb copy retains only in-frame clones and omits some. The sample includes 70,000 to 85,000 clones, just over 90% of them seen just once. The sample in question was peripheral blood mononuclear cells (PBMCs), obtained at baseline. These receptors all come from a human donor with classical Hodgkin lymphoma.

This rearrangement joins TRBV27 to TRBJ1-5; the D is unclear. Germline lookup yields CDR1 MNHEY and CDR2 SMNVEV (reference sequence). V lost 2 bases and J lost 2, with 16 bases in between. This CDR3 spans 17 amino acids. Here the CDR3 reads CASSLSGEVRGNQPQHF. CDR3 bases: TGTGCCAGCAGTTTAAGTGGCGAGGTAAGGGGCAATCAGCCCCAGCATTTT.

The chain is built from TRBV2 and TRBJ1-3; D is uncertain. Per germline, CDR1 SNHLY and CDR2 FYNNEI. This CDR3 is built from 15 residues. V lost 5 bases, J lost 2 bases, and 13 bases lay in between. The CDR3 protein is CASSRLLMTGNTIYF. The CDR3 nucleotides read TGTGCCAGCAGTCGCCTCCTGATGACTGGAAACACCATATATTTT.

The genes are TRBV15 and TRBJ2-4, with 7 bases aligning to TRBD1. J was trimmed by 0 bases and V by 1 base; bases with no gene match: 18. The CDR3 covers 21 residues. CDR1 and CDR2 from the germline V gene are LNHNV and YYDKDF (reference sequence). DNA of the CDR3: TGTGCCACCAGCAGAGCCGATGACTGGGACAGCCAAGTATCAGCCAAAAACATTCAGTACTTC. Translated: CATSRADDWDSQVSAKNIQYF.

This clone was seen repeatedly, ten times or more. This chain joins TRBV9 and TRBJ2-2, with D uncertain. With 4 bases removed from V and 6 bases from J, the gap between germline ends came to 7 bases. The CDR3 extends over 12 amino acids. CDR1 is SGDLS, CDR2 YYNGEE, per germline. The CDR3 DNA follows: TGTGCCAGCAGCTTCCTCCCCGGGGAGCTGTTTTTT. It specifies CASSFLPGELFF.

The gene calls are TRBV7-8 and TRBJ2-7; the match to TRBD2 covers 9 bases. The CDR3 is 15 amino acids. In germline, CDR1 is SGHVS, CDR2 FQNEAQ. V gave up 0 bases and J gave up 4 bases; unmatched junction bases: 4. The CDR3 DNA reads TGTGCCAGCAGCTTAGCGGGGCTAGCGGGGTACGAGCAGTACTTC. Its protein is CASSLAGLAGYEQYF.

The chain is built from TRBV18 and TRBJ1-2; no firm D call. V was cut by 1 base and J by 1 base, with 7 bases left in between. The CDR3 length is 14 residues. Germline assignment: CDR1 KGHSH and CDR2 LQKENI. CDR3 loop: CASSPRRVNYGYTF. The CDR3 DNA sequence: TGTGCCAGCTCACCACGGAGGGTTAACTATGGCTACACCTTC. Full variable domain (remainder filled in from reference TRBV18 and TRBJ1-2): NAGVMQNPRHLVRRRGQEARLRCSPMKGHSHVYWYRQLPEEGLKFMVYLQKENIIDESGMPKERFSAEFPKEGPSILRIQQVVRGDSAAYFCASSPRRVNYGYTFGSGTRLTVV.

The chain combines TRBV18 with TRBJ2-7; 7 bases are a match to TRBD1. This CDR3 has 14 residues. Germline trimming cut 5 bases from V and 5 bases from J; bases unmatched to any gene: 9. The germline gives CDR1 KGHSH, CDR2 LQKENI. The DNA of the CDR3 is TGTGCCAGCTCAGCCGACAGGGTAAGGAACGAGCAGTACTTC. This sequence encodes CASSADRVRNEQYF.

This clone was detected only once. The rearrangement links TRBV11-2 to TRBJ1-1; D is undetermined. Between the trimmed V and J ends, which lost 0 bases and 7 bases, there was a span of 3 bases. Per germline, CDR1 SGHAT and CDR2 FQNNGV. The CDR3 extends over 11 amino acids. The CDR3 reads CASSLEGEAFF. The CDR3 DNA reads as TGTGCCAGCAGCTTAGAGGGTGAAGCTTTCTTT.

This chain joins TRBV6-6 and TRBJ2-5; the D call may be TRBD1 or TRBD2 (5 bases each). V was cut by 0 bases and J by 4 bases, with 12 bases left in between. The germline V gene encodes CDR1 MNHNY and CDR2 SVGAGI (reference sequence). The CDR3 contains 15 residues. The CDR3 coding sequence is TGTGCCAGCAGTTACTCTAACTTGGGACGAGAGACCCAGTACTTC. It translates to CASSYSNLGRETQYF.

This chain joins TRBV19 and TRBJ1-5, with D possibly matching TRBD1 (6 bases). V lost 2 bases to trimming and J lost 9 bases, with 14 bases between them. CDR1 and CDR2 (germline): LNHDA, SQIVND (reference sequence). The CDR3 totals 14 residues. CDR3 residues: CASSITGGGSPQHF. The CDR3 region has the DNA TGTGCCAGTAGTATAACCGGAGGGGGGTCGCCCCAGCATTTT.

The rearrangement uses TRBV29-1 and TRBJ2-7; TRBD1 matches 9 bases. CDR3 length equals 15 residues. CDR1 is SQVTM and CDR2 is ANQGSEA in the germline V gene. Unmatched junction bases numbered 7, after V lost 4 bases and J lost 0 bases. DNA for the CDR3: TGCAGCGTTGCTCCCCCGGGACAGGGCTCCTACGAGCAGTACTTC. Protein sequence: CSVAPPGQGSYEQYF.

The chain employs TRBV7-3 and TRBJ2-1; 11 nucleotides agree with TRBD2. After removal of 4 bases from V and 8 bases from J, the junction contained 7 bases not matched to a gene. The CDR3 runs to 15 residues. Germline V gives CDR1 SGHTA, CDR2 FQGTGA. In DNA, the CDR3 is TGTGCCAGCAGCTCCAGACTAGCGGGGTCGGATGAGCAGTTCTTC. Amino acid sequence: CASSSRLAGSDEQFF.

This chain uses TRBV21-1 with TRBJ2-7; the tabulated D call, TRBD2, remains unverified against the DNA. TRBV21-1 is labeled a pseudogene. This CDR3 spans 21 amino acids. The CDR3 DNA reads TGTGCCAGCAAGCCTCGACAGAGCGGGGACCGATGCGGGGGGGACTCCTACGAGCAGTACTTC. Amino acids: CASKPRQSGDRCGGDSYEQYF.

The chain uses TRBV19 and TRBJ2-7; D perhaps matches TRBD1 (6 bases). The ends were cut back, 5 bases at V and 0 bases at J, with 11 bases in the middle. Germline CDR1 LNHDA, CDR2 SQIVND (reference sequence). CDR3 length: 14 residues. CDR3 loop: CASSSQGNSYEQYF. The CDR3 DNA sequence: TGTGCCAGTAGTTCGCAGGGGAACTCCTACGAGCAGTACTTC. Combining the CDR3 with reference TRBV19 and TRBJ2-7 gives the whole variable domain DGGITQSPKYLFRKEGQNVTLSCEQNLNHDAMYWYRQDPGQGLRLIYYSQIVNDFQKGDIAEGYSVSREKKESFPLTVTSAQKNPTAFYLCASSSQGNSYEQYFGPGTRLTVT.

This chain uses TRBV15 with TRBJ2-6, with D unresolved. The germline V and J ends were trimmed by 0 bases and 0 bases, with 12 bases remaining between them. Germline CDR1 reads LNHNV; CDR2 reads YYDKDF (reference sequence). The CDR3 extends over 18 amino acids. This CDR3 is CATSRDPVDSSGANVLTF. The CDR3 nucleotides are TGTGCCACCAGCAGAGACCCAGTAGATTCCTCTGGGGCCAACGTCCTGACTTTC.

This sequence joins TRBV10-3 and TRBJ1-2; D gene ambiguous. V shed 4 bases and J shed 7 bases, with 16 bases lying between them. This CDR3 contains 14 residues. Germline-derived CDR1 and CDR2 are ENHRY and SYGVKD. The CDR3 coding sequence is TGTGCCATCAGTGGCACAGTCGGAGGTGGTGGCTACACCTTC. This gives the protein CAISGTVGGGGYTF.

V is TRBV11-2 and J is TRBJ2-2, with 7 bases fitting TRBD1. The germline CDR1 and CDR2 sequences are SGHAT and FQNNGV. V gave up 5 bases and J gave up 1 base; unmatched junction bases: 7. This CDR3 is 16 amino acids long. CDR3 in DNA: TGTGCCAGCAGCCAAGCCGGGACAGAGAACACCGGGGAGCTGTTTTTT. Translated, it gives CASSQAGTENTGELFF.

The chain carries TRBV29-1 and TRBJ2-7, with D perhaps TRBD1 (5 bases). V lost 6 bases to trimming and J lost 0 bases, with 15 bases between them. The CDR3 has 14 residues. CDR1 SQVTM and CDR2 ANQGSEA come from the germline V gene. The CDR3, as DNA: TGCAGCGTCCGCCGACAGAGAAACTCCTACGAGCAGTACTTC. As protein: CSVRRQRNSYEQYF.

This chain connects TRBV27 to TRBJ2-7; 7 nucleotides agree with TRBD2. The CDR3 has 13 amino acids. V was pared by 6 bases and J by 4 bases, with 6 bases of the junction left unmatched. Germline values: CDR1 MNHEY, CDR2 SMNVEV (reference sequence). The CDR3 coding sequence is TGTGCCAGCAGGGCTAGCGGAAAGTACGAGCAGTACTTC. Amino acids: CASRASGKYEQYF.

The chain uses TRBV6-5 and TRBJ2-7; 7 bases line up with TRBD2. The J segment lost 2 bases and the V segment lost 0 bases, leaving 7 bases of the junction unmatched. Germline V gene sequence: CDR1 MNHEY, CDR2 SVGAGI. The CDR3 totals 16 residues. CDR3 in amino acids: CASSYSWGGITYEQYF. The CDR3 DNA reads TGTGCCAGCAGTTACTCTTGGGGGGGGATAACCTACGAGCAGTACTTC.

This chain links TRBV5-1 with TRBJ2-7, with TRBD2 matching 9 bases. Losses at the gene ends were 2 bases for V and 5 bases for J; bases not matched to a gene: 8. Germline CDR1 reads SGHRS; CDR2 reads YFSETQ. The CDR3 has 15 amino acids. The CDR3 DNA reads as TGCGCCAGCAGCTTCATGGAGGCTAGCGGGAACGAGCAGTACTTC. It codes for CASSFMEASGNEQYF.

The rearrangement uses TRBV9 and TRBJ2-7; D perhaps matches TRBD1 (6 bases). Trimming stripped 3 bases from V and 2 bases from J, with 9 bases between. The germline gives CDR1 SGDLS, CDR2 YYNGEE. The length of the CDR3 is 13 residues. The CDR3 loop reads CASSGGPAYEQYF. The CDR3 DNA reads as TGTGCCAGCAGCGGGGGGCCAGCCTACGAGCAGTACTTC.

The chain couples TRBV5-6 to TRBJ1-5; D may be TRBD1 (5 bases). From germline, CDR1 is SGHDT and CDR2 YYEEEE. V was clipped by 4 bases and J by 3 bases, with 11 bases between them. This CDR3 region has 14 residues. The CDR3 nucleotides read TGTGCCAGCAGCAGAAAGGGGTACAATCAGCCCCAGCATTTT. It translates to CASSRKGYNQPQHF.